The 7 T cell receptor beta chains given below trace back to one sample, sequenced in a study of PD-1 blockade in classical Hodgkin lymphoma. Time point reported: newly diagnosed, previously untreated cHL patient sample. Only in-frame clones appear in the TCRdb table, and some are missing; sequencing was by immunoSEQ multiplex PCR. The data contain tens of thousands of clones, roughly 90% of them singletons. Sequenced material: peripheral blood mononuclear cells (PBMCs). These receptors all stem from a human donor with classical Hodgkin lymphoma.

The chain joins TRBV10-2 to TRBJ2-7; D perhaps matches TRBD1 (5 bases). V was trimmed by 9 bases and J by 2 bases, leaving 14 bases between them. The CDR3 is 13 residues long. Germline-derived CDR1 and CDR2 are WSHSY and SAAADI. The DNA for the CDR3 is TGCGCCAGTAGTCCGATGGGGCCCTACGAGCAGTACTTC. This sequence encodes CASSPMGPYEQYF.

The V call is TRBV7-9, the J call TRBJ2-1; the match to TRBD2 covers 9 bases. V was pared by 4 bases and J by 5 bases, with 12 bases of the junction left unmatched. Looked up from germline, CDR1 is SEHNR and CDR2 is FQNEAQ (reference sequence). The CDR3 totals 17 residues. CDR3 amino acids: CASSSRGGRAFHNEQFF. As DNA, the CDR3 is TGTGCCAGCAGCTCTCGTGGCGGGAGGGCCTTCCACAATGAGCAGTTCTTC.

This clone was counted a few times. This rearrangement joins TRBV11-2 to TRBJ1-2; D remains unclear. The V gene lost 3 bases and the J gene lost 3 bases, with 5 bases spanning the gap. Looked up from germline, CDR1 is SGHAT and CDR2 is FQNNGV. CDR3 length: 12 residues. The CDR3 region has the DNA TGTGCCAGCAGCTTCGGGGACTATGGCTACACCTTC. It translates to CASSFGDYGYTF.

This clone was seen more than once but under ten times. Different DNA sequences within this sample yield the same CDR3. This chain uses TRBV9 with TRBJ2-3; D gene unclear. CDR1 is SGDLS and CDR2 is YYNGEE in the germline V gene. Between the trimmed V and J ends, which lost 0 bases and 3 bases, there was a span of 11 bases. The CDR3 extends over 15 amino acids. The CDR3 region is CASSVGSLSTDTQYF. The CDR3 coding sequence is TGTGCCAGCAGCGTAGGATCACTATCAACAGATACGCAGTATTTT.

The chain employs TRBV27 and TRBJ2-1; TRBD2 might be the D (5 bases). The germline V gene encodes CDR1 MNHEY and CDR2 SMNVEV (reference sequence). The ends were cut back, 0 bases at V and 9 bases at J, with 15 bases in the middle. This CDR3 spans 15 amino acids. The CDR3 sequence is CASSLSAGRAAEQFF. CDR3 coding DNA: TGTGCCAGCAGTTTATCGGCGGGTCGGGCGGCTGAGCAGTTCTTC.

The chain has TRBV2 and TRBJ1-1, with D unresolved. CDR3 length: 13 residues. The V end lost 5 bases, the J end lost 4 bases, and 11 bases lay between the germline ends. CDR1 SNHLY and CDR2 FYNNEI come from the germline V gene. The CDR3 loop reads CASSYLPTTEAFF. The CDR3 DNA follows: TGTGCCAGCAGTTACCTACCGACCACTGAAGCTTTCTTT.

This chain joins TRBV6-1 and TRBJ1-1; no firm D call. The CDR3 is 12 residues long. V lost 5 bases, J lost 2 bases, and 6 bases lay in between. Germline-derived CDR1 and CDR2 are MNHNS and SASEGT. CDR3 amino acids: CASSPFNTEAFF. As DNA, the CDR3 is TGTGCCAGCAGTCCCTTCAACACTGAAGCTTTCTTT.